These T cell receptor beta chains were read from a single sample in a study of identical twins. One entry per CDR3 protein results from TCRdb running MiXCR on the 5' RACE reads. The sample holds under 300,000 distinct CDR3 sequences, roughly 12% seen once. These data also featured in a second study, about yellow fever vaccine responses in identical twins.

Material: memory (CD45RO+) T cells sorted from blood. Receptors were obtained from a woman aged 18-29 years in good health. Both conserved end residues are part of each CDR3. A D gene is named only where the DNA matches it firmly. Size values are once, few and many counts, or a class for expanded clones, and some rows have none.

CDR3 length	D gene	V gene	clone size	J gene	CDR3 protein	CDR3 DNA
15	TRBD2	TRBV9	many	TRBJ2-1	CASSTGLATGNEQFF	TGTGCCAGCAGCACAGGACTAGCTACTGGGAATGAGCAGTTCTTC
12	NA	TRBV12-3/TRBV12-4	few	TRBJ1-2	CASTRSLYGYTF	TGTGCCAGCACCAGGTCCCTCTATGGCTACACCTTC
15	NA	TRBV15	NA	TRBJ2-3	CATSPAGQATDTQYF	TGTGCCACCAGCCCGGCGGGGCAGGCCACAGATACGCAGTATTTT
13	NA	TRBV4-2	NA	TRBJ2-1	CAMSPGLGYEQFF	TGTGCCATGAGCCCCGGACTCGGCTATGAGCAGTTCTTC
13	NA	TRBV7-9	NA	TRBJ2-1	CASSLSERDEQFF	TGTGCCAGCAGCTTATCGGAGCGAGATGAGCAGTTCTTC
16	TRBD1	TRBV14	few	TRBJ2-7	CASSPGQGAIGYEQYF	TGTGCCAGCAGCCCGGGACAGGGGGCGATCGGCTACGAGCAGTACTTC
18	TRBD1	TRBV18	NA	TRBJ2-6	CASSPSLKTGAGANVLTF	TGTGCCAGCTCACCTAGTCTCAAAACAGGGGCTGGGGCCAACGTCCTGACTTTC
14	TRBD1	TRBV5-1	many	TRBJ2-7	CASSSTGGSYEQYF	TGTGCCAGCAGTTCAACAGGGGGCTCCTACGAGCAGTACTTC
12	NA	TRBV20-1	NA	TRBJ1-5	CSAEAPNQPQHF	TGCAGTGCTGAGGCACCCAATCAGCCCCAGCATTTT
18	TRBD2	TRBV14	NA	TRBJ2-6	CASSPTGTSVSGANVLTF	TGTGCCAGCAGCCCCACCGGGACTAGTGTCTCTGGGGCCAACGTCCTGACTTTC
17	NA	TRBV6-5	many	TRBJ2-6	CASSFMAVSSGANVLTF	TGTGCCAGCAGTTTCATGGCCGTTAGCTCTGGGGCCAACGTCCTGACTTTC
16	TRBD2	TRBV30	NA	TRBJ2-3	CAWSVGTSGSTDTQYF	TGTGCCTGGAGTGTAGGCACTAGCGGGAGCACAGATACGCAGTATTTT
13	NA	TRBV2	NA	TRBJ1-2	CASKLTTNYGYTF	TGTGCCAGCAAATTGACGACTAACTATGGCTACACCTTC
14	TRBD2	TRBV20-1	NA	TRBJ2-7	CSAREAGDAYEQYF	TGCAGTGCTAGAGAAGCGGGGGATGCCTACGAGCAGTACTTC
16	TRBD2	TRBV2	few	TRBJ2-1	CASSLAGGRVGNEQFF	TGTGCCAGCAGTCTAGCGGGAGGACGTGTGGGTAATGAGCAGTTCTTC
12	NA	TRBV3-1	NA	TRBJ2-7	CASSQKSHEQYF	TGTGCCAGCAGCCAAAAGAGCCACGAGCAGTACTTC
16	TRBD1	TRBV7-8	few	TRBJ2-2	CASSQLRQGPTGELFF	TGTGCCAGCAGCCAACTTAGACAGGGGCCCACCGGGGAGCTGTTTTTT
13	NA	TRBV20-1	few	TRBJ2-5	CSANSEYQETQYF	TGCAGTGCTAACTCAGAGTACCAAGAGACCCAGTACTTC
16	NA	TRBV6-1	NA	TRBJ2-7	CASTATVGAEAYEQYF	TGTGCCAGCACCGCAACCGTGGGGGCAGAGGCCTACGAGCAGTACTTC
16	TRBD2	TRBV20-1	many	TRBJ2-3	CSARRSSGGSTDTQYF	TGCAGTGCTAGGAGAAGTAGCGGGGGAAGCACAGATACGCAGTATTTT
13	NA	TRBV28	many	TRBJ2-5	CAIQERGFETQYF	TGTGCCATCCAGGAGAGGGGATTCGAGACCCAGTACTTC